Following are 23 T cell receptor beta chains from one sample sequenced in a study of graft-versus-host responses after intestinal transplantation (dated by TCRdb to the early 2020s). Dithiothreitol, EDTA incubations and collagenase D digestion were used to isolate intraepithelial and lamina propria lymphocytes from graft specimens. The library was built by means of the immunoSEQ multiplex PCR assay. In its TCRdb copy, this immuneACCESS table keeps in-frame sequences only and misses some clones. Where compared with another copy, unresolved V genes explain less than half of these, and the others have no known cause. The sample yields about 17,000 clones; roughly 79% were counted once. The ten largest account for 7.8% of the sample. Here the sequenced sample was ileum tissue, taken roughly 450 days after intestinal transplant. The source of these receptors is a human patient who received an intestinal transplant, so some T cells may come from the graft donor.

In its sample, this clone was seen a few times. CDR3 in amino acids: CASSARQGGYTF. The CDR3 DNA is TGTGCCAGCAGCGCCCGACAGGGAGGCTACACCTTC. The chain recombines TRBV9 with TRBJ1-2; TRBD1 aligns across 7 bases. Trimming at V came to 3 bases and at J to 8 bases, leaving 4 bases not matched to a gene. The germline CDR1 and CDR2 sequences are SGDLS and YYNGEE. The CDR3 is made up of 12 amino acids. Full variable domain (outside the CDR3, taken from reference TRBV9 and TRBJ1-2): DSGVTQTPKHLITATGQRVTLRCSPRSGDLSVYWYQQSLDQGLQFLIQYYNGEERAKGNILERFSAQQFPDLHSELNLSSLELGDSALYFCASSARQGGYTFGSGTRLTVV.

The chain combines TRBV7-3 with TRBJ2-7; D might be TRBD2 (6 bases). The CDR3 has 14 amino acids. The germline V gene has CDR1 SGHTA and CDR2 FQGTGA. Trimming took off 0 bases at V and 2 bases at J, with 8 bases between the two ends. CDR3 sequence reads: CASSLTPGAYEQYF. The DNA for the CDR3 is TGTGCCAGCAGCTTAACCCCGGGGGCCTACGAGCAGTACTTC.

In its sample, this clone was seen a few times. The DNA for the CDR3 is TGTGCCAGCAGTGAACGGATTTATAGCAATCAGCCCCAGCATTTT. Its translation: CASSERIYSNQPQHF. The V call is TRBV6-1, the J call TRBJ1-5; D is uncertain. Germline values: CDR1 MNHNS, CDR2 SASEGT. The CDR3 has 15 residues. Trimming removed 2 bases from V and 0 bases from J, with 8 bases in between.

This clone was counted a few times. The chain employs TRBV11-2 and TRBJ2-4; tentatively, D is TRBD1 or TRBD2 (5 bases each). Deletions cut 7 bases from V and 8 bases from J, with 18 bases between. The CDR3 is 14 amino acids. Germline lookup yields CDR1 SGHAT and CDR2 FQNNGV. The chain's CDR3 is CASTLTWGRDIQYF. The CDR3 DNA follows: TGTGCCAGCACACTCACGTGGGGGAGAGACATTCAGTACTTC.

The chain is built from TRBV6-4 and TRBJ2-7, with D perhaps TRBD2 (6 bases). The CDR3 is 14 amino acids. The germline CDR1 and CDR2 sequences are MRHNA and SNTAGT. V was trimmed by 2 bases and J by 4 bases, leaving 12 bases between them. CDR3 amino acids: CASSDRAGGYEQYF. DNA for the CDR3: TGTGCCAGCAGTGACAGGGCCGGAGGGTACGAGCAGTACTTC.

In DNA form, the CDR3 reads TGCGCCAGCAGCCAAGGGGGCAGGGTTGGCGAGCAGTACTTC. This translates into CASSQGGRVGEQYF. The rearrangement links TRBV4-1 to TRBJ2-7; perhaps TRBD1 as D (5 bases). Between the trimmed V and J ends, which lost 1 base and 6 bases, there was a span of 13 bases. Germline V gene data show CDR1 as MGHRA and CDR2 as YSYEKL. The CDR3 has 14 amino acids.

The chain is built from TRBV6-5 and TRBJ1-6; 7 bases agree with TRBD1. CDR3 size: 15 residues. Germline values: CDR1 MNHEY, CDR2 SVGAGI. V shed 7 bases and J 2 bases; nucleotides not matched to a gene: 5. The CDR3 sequence is CASTPTGPYNSPLHF. CDR3 in DNA: TGTGCCAGCACCCCGACAGGGCCCTATAATTCACCCCTCCACTTT.

This chain links TRBV6-4 with TRBJ1-3; a possible D gene is TRBD1 (5 bases). Per germline, CDR1 MRHNA and CDR2 SNTAGT. The V gene lost 9 bases and the J gene lost 1 base, with 10 bases spanning the gap. This CDR3 has 13 amino acids. The chain's CDR3 is CARGVLSGNTIYF. The CDR3 DNA reads as TGTGCCAGAGGGGTGTTATCTGGAAACACCATATATTTT.

This clone was seen more than once but under ten times. CDR3 protein: CASSPDWSGETQYF. The DNA of the CDR3 is TGTGCCAGCAGTCCCGACTGGAGCGGGGAGACCCAGTACTTC. V usage is TRBV6-1 and J usage is TRBJ2-5, with D perhaps matching TRBD2 (6 bases). Trimming shortened V by 5 bases and J by 5 bases, and 15 bases separated the two germline ends. Per the germline V gene, CDR1 is MNHNS and CDR2 is SASEGT. The CDR3 spans 14 residues.

This clone was recorded once. V and J are TRBV29-1 and TRBJ1-4; no clear D gene. Germline V gene data show CDR1 as SQVTM and CDR2 as ANQGSEA. Deletions cut 7 bases from V and 11 bases from J, with 17 bases between. The CDR3 spans 12 residues. The CDR3 sequence is CSASEVMGKLFF. DNA of the CDR3: TGCAGCGCTTCAGAAGTAATGGGGAAACTGTTTTTT.

The gene calls are TRBV7-2 and TRBJ2-7; the D gene could be TRBD1 or TRBD2 (6 bases each). Looked up from germline, CDR1 is SGHTA and CDR2 is FQGNSA. V was cut by 1 base and J by 3 bases, with 13 bases left in between. The CDR3 has 15 amino acids. The CDR3 region is CASSLGYGGYYEQYF. In nucleotides, the CDR3 is TGTGCCAGCAGCTTAGGTTACGGGGGCTACTACGAGCAGTACTTC.

This clone was counted only a few times. This rearrangement joins TRBV5-1 to TRBJ2-1; TRBD1 aligns across 9 bases. Germline lookup yields CDR1 SGHRS and CDR2 YFSETQ. The CDR3 runs 13 residues. The trim removed 4 bases at V and 7 bases at J, leaving 3 bases unmatched. DNA for the CDR3: TGCGCCAGCAGCACCGACAGGGGGAATGAGCAGTTCTTC. Protein: CASSTDRGNEQFF.

This clone has just one count. V is TRBV5-6 and J is TRBJ2-1, with TRBD2 matching 13 bases. Germline V gene sequence: CDR1 SGHDT, CDR2 YYEEEE. The CDR3 runs to 16 residues. After removal of 2 bases from V and 2 bases from J, the junction contained 1 base not matched to a gene. The CDR3 DNA follows: TGTGCCAGCAGCTTTGGGACTAGCGGGGCCTACAATGAGCAGTTCTTC. Translation gives CASSFGTSGAYNEQFF.

This clone was picked up one time. The V and J genes are TRBV6-1 and TRBJ1-1; TRBD1 aligns across 10 bases. Germline CDR1 MNHNS, CDR2 SASEGT. This CDR3 comprises 14 residues. V lost 8 bases to trimming and J lost 4 bases; unmatched junction nucleotides: 7. Here the CDR3 DNA reads TGTGCCAGCGCCCAGACAGGGGGCAGCACTGAAGCTTTCTTT. Amino acids: CASAQTGGSTEAFF.

This clone was detected only once. The rearrangement links TRBV6-4 to TRBJ2-3; perhaps TRBD2 as D (6 bases). This CDR3 spans 14 amino acids. V was clipped by 4 bases and J by 0 bases, with 8 bases between them. Germline CDR1 and CDR2: MRHNA and SNTAGT. The DNA for the CDR3 is TGTGCCAGCAGTGCGGAGGGTAGCACAGATACGCAGTATTTT. As protein: CASSAEGSTDTQYF.

The V gene is TRBV5-6, the J gene TRBJ1-1; D unclear. The CDR3 has 12 residues. Per germline, CDR1 SGHDT and CDR2 YYEEEE. The V end lost 0 bases, the J end lost 3 bases, and 3 bases lay between the germline ends. The CDR3 region has the DNA TGTGCCAGCAGCTTGGGGGACACTGAAGCTTTCTTT. Protein product: CASSLGDTEAFF.

The V call is TRBV6-1, the J call TRBJ2-4, with 14 bases that match TRBD2. The ends lost 4 bases at V and 0 bases at J; junction bases unmatched: 5. Germline V gene sequence: CDR1 MNHNS, CDR2 SASEGT. This CDR3 region has 18 residues. CDR3 sequence: CASSVTSGGAGAKNIQYF. CDR3 DNA sequence: TGTGCCAGCAGTGTGACTAGCGGGGGGGCCGGAGCCAAAAACATTCAGTACTTC.

This clone was seen a handful of times. The rearrangement uses TRBV6-6 and TRBJ1-3; possibly TRBD1 for D (5 bases). The CDR3 runs 16 residues. The ends were cut back, 2 bases at V and 0 bases at J, with 11 bases in the middle. Germline CDR1 reads MNHNY; CDR2 reads SVGAGI (reference sequence). CDR3 in DNA: TGTGCCAGCAGTTACCGGGGCCGCTCCTCTGGAAACACCATATATTTT. Its translation is CASSYRGRSSGNTIYF.

The chain links TRBV27 to TRBJ1-6; possibly TRBD1 for D (6 bases). CDR1 MNHEY and CDR2 SMNVEV come from the germline V gene (reference sequence). There are 15 residues in the CDR3. Trimming removed 6 bases at V and 0 bases at J, with 9 bases between. CDR3 amino acids: CASRWDNSYNSPLHF. The CDR3 DNA reads TGTGCCAGCAGATGGGACAACTCCTATAATTCACCCCTCCACTTT.

The chain is built from TRBV7-9 and TRBJ1-1, with D maybe TRBD1 (6 bases). Germline V gene sequence: CDR1 SEHNR, CDR2 FQNEAQ (reference sequence). The CDR3 has 12 residues. Trimming shortened V by 5 bases and J by 8 bases, and 12 bases separated the two germline ends. In DNA, the CDR3 is TGTGCCAGCAGCGAAGCCACAGGGGAAGCTTTCTTT. Its translation: CASSEATGEAFF.

The V call is TRBV7-9, the J call TRBJ2-5; D is possibly TRBD1 (7 bases). Trimming took off 7 bases at V and 5 bases at J, with 17 bases between the two ends. The CDR3 loop spans 14 amino acids. In germline, CDR1 is SEHNR, CDR2 FQNEAQ (reference sequence). The CDR3 DNA is TGTGCCAGCAACCACAGGGGAGGCTTGGAGACCCAGTACTTC. It translates to CASNHRGGLETQYF.

This chain connects TRBV9 to TRBJ2-6, with 7 bases fitting TRBD2. V trimming: 0 bases; J trimming: 0 bases; junction bases outside the gene matches: 3. Germline CDR1 and CDR2: SGDLS and YYNGEE. The CDR3 is 17 residues long. DNA for the CDR3: TGTGCCAGCAGCGTAGATTGGACTAGCTCTGGGGCCAACGTCCTGACTTTC. It translates to CASSVDWTSSGANVLTF.

This clone was observed a single time. The CDR3, as DNA: TGTGCCAGCAGTCATAGGGGGAACACTGAAGCTTTCTTT. Its protein product is CASSHRGNTEAFF. The chain couples TRBV27 to TRBJ1-1, with D possibly TRBD1 on 5 matching bases. There are 13 residues in the CDR3. With 5 bases removed from V and 1 base from J, the gap between germline ends came to 8 bases. Germline CDR1 is MNHEY and CDR2 is SMNVEV (reference sequence).